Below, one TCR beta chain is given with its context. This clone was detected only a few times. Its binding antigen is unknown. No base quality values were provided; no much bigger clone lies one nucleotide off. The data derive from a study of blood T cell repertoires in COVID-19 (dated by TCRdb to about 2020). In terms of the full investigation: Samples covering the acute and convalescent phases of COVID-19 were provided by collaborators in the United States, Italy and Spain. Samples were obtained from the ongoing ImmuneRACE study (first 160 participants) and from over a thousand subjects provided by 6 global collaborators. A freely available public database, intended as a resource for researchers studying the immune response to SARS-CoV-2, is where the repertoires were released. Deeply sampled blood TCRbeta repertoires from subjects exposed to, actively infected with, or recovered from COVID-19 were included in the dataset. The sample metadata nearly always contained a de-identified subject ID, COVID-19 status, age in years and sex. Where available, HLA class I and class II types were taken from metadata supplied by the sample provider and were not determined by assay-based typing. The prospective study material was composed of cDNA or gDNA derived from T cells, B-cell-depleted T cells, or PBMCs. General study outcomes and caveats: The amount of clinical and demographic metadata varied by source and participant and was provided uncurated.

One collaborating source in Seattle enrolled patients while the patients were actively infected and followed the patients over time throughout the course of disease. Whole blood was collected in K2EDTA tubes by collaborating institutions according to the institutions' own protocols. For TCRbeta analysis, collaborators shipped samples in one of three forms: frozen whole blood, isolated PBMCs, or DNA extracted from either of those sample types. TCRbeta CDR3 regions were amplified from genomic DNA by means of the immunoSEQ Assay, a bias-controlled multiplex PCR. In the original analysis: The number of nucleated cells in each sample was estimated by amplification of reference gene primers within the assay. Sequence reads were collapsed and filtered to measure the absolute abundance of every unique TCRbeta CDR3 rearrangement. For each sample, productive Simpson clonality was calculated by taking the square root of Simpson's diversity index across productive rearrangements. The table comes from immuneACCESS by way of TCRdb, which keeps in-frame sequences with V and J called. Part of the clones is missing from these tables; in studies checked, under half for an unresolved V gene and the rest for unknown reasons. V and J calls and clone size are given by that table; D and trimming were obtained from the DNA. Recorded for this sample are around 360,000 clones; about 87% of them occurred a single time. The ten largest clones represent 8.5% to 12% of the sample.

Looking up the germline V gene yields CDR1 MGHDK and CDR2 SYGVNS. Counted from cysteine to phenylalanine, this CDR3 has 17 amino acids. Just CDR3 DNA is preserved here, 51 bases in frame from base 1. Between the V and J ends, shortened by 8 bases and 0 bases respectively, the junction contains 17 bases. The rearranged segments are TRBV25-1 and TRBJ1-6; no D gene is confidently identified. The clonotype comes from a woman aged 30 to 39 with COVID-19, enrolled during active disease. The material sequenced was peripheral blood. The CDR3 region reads CASQEVGYDSYNSPLHF. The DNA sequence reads TGTGCCAGCCAAGAGGTTGGGTACGACTCCTATAATTCACCCCTCCACTTT.